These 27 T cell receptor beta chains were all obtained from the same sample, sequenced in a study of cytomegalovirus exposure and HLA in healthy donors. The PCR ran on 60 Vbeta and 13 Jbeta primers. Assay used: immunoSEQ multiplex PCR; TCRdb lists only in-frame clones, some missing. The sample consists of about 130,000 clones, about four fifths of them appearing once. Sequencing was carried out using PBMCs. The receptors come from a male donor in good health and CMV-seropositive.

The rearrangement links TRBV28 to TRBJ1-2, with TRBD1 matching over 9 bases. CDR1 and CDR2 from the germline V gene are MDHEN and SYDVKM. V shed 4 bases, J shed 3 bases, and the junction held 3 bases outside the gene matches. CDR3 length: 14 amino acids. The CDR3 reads CASSSTGGHYGYTF. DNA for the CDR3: TGTGCCAGCAGTTCCACAGGGGGCCACTATGGCTACACCTTC.

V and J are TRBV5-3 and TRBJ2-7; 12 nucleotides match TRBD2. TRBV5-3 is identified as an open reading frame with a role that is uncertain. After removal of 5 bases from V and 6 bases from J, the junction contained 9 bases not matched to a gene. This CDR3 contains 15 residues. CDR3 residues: CARRPPGLAGFEQYF. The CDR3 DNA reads TGTGCCAGAAGACCTCCGGGACTAGCGGGTTTCGAGCAGTACTTC.

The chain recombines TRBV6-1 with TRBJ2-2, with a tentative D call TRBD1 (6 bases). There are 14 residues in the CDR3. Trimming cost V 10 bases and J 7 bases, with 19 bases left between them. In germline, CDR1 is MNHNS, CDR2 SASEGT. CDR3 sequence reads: CAISYRARGGELFF. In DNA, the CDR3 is TGTGCCATCTCTTACAGGGCTAGGGGCGGGGAGCTGTTTTTT.

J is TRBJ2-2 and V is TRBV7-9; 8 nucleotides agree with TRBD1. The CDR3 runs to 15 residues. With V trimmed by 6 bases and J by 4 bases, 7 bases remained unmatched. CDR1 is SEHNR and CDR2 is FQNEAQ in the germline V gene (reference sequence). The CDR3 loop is CASSLGQGGTGELFF. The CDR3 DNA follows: TGTGCCAGCAGTCTTGGACAGGGTGGCACCGGGGAGCTGTTTTTT.

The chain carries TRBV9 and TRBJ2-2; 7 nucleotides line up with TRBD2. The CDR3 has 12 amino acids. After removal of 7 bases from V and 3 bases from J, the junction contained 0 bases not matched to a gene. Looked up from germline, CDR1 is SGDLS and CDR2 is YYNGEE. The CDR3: CASGRDTGELFF. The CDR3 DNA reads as TGTGCCAGCGGGAGGGACACCGGGGAGCTGTTTTTT.

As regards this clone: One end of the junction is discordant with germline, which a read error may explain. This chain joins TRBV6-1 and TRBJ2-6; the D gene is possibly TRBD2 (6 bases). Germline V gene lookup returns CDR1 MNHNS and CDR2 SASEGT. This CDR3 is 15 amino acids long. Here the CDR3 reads CASTEQRAGANVLTF. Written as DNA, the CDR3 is TGTGCCAGCACTGAACAGCGGGCTGGGGCCAACGTCCTGACTTTC.

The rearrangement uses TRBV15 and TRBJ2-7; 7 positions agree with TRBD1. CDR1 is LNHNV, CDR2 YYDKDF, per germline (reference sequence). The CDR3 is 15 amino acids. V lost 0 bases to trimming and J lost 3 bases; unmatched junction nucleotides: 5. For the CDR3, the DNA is TGTGCCACCAGCAGAGAATCCAGGGGGAACTACGAGCAGTACTTC. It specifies CATSRESRGNYEQYF.

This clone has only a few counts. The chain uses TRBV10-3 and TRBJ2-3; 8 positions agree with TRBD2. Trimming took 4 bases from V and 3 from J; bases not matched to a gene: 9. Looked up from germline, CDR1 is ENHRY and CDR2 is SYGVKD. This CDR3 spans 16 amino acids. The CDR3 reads CAISGLAGGGTDTQYF. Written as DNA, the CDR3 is TGTGCCATCAGTGGGCTAGCGGGTGGGGGTACAGATACGCAGTATTTT.

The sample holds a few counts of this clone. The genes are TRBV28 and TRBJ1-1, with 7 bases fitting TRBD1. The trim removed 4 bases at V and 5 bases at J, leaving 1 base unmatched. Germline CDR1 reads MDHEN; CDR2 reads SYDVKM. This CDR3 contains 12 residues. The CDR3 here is CASSYRGTEAFF. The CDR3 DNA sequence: TGTGCCAGCAGTTACAGGGGAACTGAAGCTTTCTTT.

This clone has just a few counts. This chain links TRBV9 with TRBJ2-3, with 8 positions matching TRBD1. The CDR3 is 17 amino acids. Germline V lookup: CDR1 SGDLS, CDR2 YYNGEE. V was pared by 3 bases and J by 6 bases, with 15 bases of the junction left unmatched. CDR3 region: CASSGYRDRISSDTQYF. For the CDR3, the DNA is TGTGCCAGCAGCGGATACCGGGACAGGATTAGTTCGGATACGCAGTATTTT.

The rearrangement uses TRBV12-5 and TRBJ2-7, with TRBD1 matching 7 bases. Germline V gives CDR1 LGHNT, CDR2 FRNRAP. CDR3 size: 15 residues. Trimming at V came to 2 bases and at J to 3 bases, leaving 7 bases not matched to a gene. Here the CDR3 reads CASGLFRDSHYEQYF. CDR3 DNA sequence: TGTGCTAGTGGTTTGTTCCGGGACAGCCACTACGAGCAGTACTTC.

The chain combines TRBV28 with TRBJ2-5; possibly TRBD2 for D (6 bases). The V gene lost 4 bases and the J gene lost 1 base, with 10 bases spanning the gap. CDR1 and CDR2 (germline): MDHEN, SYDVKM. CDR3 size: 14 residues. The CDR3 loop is CASSSGLSQETQYF. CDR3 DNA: TGTGCCAGCAGTTCGGGACTGAGCCAAGAGACCCAGTACTTC.

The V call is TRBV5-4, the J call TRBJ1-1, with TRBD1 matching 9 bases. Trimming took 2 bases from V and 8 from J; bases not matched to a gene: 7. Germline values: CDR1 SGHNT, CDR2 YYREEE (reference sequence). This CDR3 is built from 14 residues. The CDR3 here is CASSFGGQGREAFF. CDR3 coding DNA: TGTGCCAGCAGCTTTGGGGGACAGGGAAGAGAAGCTTTCTTT.

The CDR3 sequence is CASSELRDEQFF. DNA for the CDR3: TGTGCCAGCAGTGAATTGAGGGATGAGCAGTTCTTC. The chain combines TRBV6-1 with TRBJ2-1; D possibly corresponds to TRBD2 (5 bases). This CDR3 has 12 residues. V lost 2 bases and J lost 8, with 7 bases in between. From germline, CDR1 is MNHNS and CDR2 SASEGT.

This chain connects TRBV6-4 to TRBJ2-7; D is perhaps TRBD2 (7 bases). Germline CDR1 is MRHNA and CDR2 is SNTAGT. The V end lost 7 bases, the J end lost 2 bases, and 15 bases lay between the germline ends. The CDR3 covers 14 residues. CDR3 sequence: CASKSPGGTYEQYF. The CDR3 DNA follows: TGTGCCAGCAAATCCCCGGGGGGCACCTACGAGCAGTACTTC.

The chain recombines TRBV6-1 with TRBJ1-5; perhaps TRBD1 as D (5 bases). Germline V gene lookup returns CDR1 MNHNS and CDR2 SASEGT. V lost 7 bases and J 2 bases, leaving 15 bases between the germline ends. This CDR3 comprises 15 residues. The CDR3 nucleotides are TGTGCCAGCAACCTGGGCCAGGGCGGCAATCAGCCCCAGCATTTT. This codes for CASNLGQGGNQPQHF.

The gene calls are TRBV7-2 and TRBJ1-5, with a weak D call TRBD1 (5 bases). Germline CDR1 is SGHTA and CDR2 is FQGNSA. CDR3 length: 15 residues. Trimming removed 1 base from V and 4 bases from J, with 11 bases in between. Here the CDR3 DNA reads TGTGCCAGCAGCTTAGACAGGTCGATGAATCAGCCCCAGCATTTT. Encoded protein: CASSLDRSMNQPQHF.

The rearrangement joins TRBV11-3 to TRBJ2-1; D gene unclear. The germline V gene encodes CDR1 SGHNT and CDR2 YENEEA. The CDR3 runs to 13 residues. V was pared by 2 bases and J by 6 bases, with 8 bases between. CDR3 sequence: CASSLRVVNEQFF. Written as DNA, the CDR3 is TGTGCCAGCAGCTTAAGAGTCGTCAATGAGCAGTTCTTC.

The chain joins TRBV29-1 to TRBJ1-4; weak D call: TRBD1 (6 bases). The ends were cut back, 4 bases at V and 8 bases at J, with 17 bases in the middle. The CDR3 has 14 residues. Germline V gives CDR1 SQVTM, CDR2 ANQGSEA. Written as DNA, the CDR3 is TGCAGCGTTGCTGGGGGCAGGGAGGGGGAAAAACTGTTTTTT. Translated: CSVAGGREGEKLFF.

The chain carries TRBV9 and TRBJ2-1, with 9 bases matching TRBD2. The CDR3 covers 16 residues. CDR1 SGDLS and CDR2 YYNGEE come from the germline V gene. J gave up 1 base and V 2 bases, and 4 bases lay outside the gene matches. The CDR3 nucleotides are TGTGCCAGCAGCGTGGCGGGAGGGGGGTCCTACAATGAGCAGTTCTTC. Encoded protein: CASSVAGGGSYNEQFF. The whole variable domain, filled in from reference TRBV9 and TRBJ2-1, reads DSGVTQTPKHLITATGQRVTLRCSPRSGDLSVYWYQQSLDQGLQFLIQYYNGEERAKGNILERFSAQQFPDLHSELNLSSLELGDSALYFCASSVAGGGSYNEQFFGPGTRLTVL.

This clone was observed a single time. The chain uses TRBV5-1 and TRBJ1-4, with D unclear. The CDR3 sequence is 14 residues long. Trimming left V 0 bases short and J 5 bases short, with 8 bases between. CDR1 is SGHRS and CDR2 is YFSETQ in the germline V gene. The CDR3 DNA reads TGCGCCAGCAGCTTGGATGGGCCAAATGAAAAACTGTTTTTT. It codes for CASSLDGPNEKLFF.

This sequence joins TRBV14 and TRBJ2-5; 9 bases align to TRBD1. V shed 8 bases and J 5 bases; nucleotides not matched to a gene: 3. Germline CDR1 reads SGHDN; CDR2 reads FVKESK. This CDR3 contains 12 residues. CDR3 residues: CASGDRGETQYF. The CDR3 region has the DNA TGTGCCAGCGGTGACAGGGGGGAGACCCAGTACTTC.

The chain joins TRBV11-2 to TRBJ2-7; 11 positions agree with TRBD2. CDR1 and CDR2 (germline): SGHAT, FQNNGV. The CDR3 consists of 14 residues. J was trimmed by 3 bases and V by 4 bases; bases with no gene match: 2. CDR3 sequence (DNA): TGTGCCAGCAGCTACGGGACTAGCGGCTACGAGCAGTACTTC. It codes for CASSYGTSGYEQYF.

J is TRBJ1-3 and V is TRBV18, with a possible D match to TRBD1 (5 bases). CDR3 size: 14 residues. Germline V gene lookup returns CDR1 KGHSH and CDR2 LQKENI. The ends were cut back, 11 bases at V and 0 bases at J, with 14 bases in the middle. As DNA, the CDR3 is TGTGCCGCCTCCCCGACAGTCTCTGGAAACACCATATATTTT. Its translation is CAASPTVSGNTIYF.

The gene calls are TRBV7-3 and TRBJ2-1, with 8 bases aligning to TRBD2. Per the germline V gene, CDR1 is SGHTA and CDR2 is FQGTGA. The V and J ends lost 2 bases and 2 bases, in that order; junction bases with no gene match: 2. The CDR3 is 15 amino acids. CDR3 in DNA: TGTGCCAGCAGCTTAGATAGCGGGACCTACAATGAGCAGTTCTTC. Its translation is CASSLDSGTYNEQFF.

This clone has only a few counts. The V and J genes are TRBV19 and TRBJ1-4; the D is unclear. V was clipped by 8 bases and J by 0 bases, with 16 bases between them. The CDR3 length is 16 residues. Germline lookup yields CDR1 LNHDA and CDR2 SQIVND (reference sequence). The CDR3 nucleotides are TGTGCCAGTGGAGGGCCGAATCCCGCAACTAATGAAAAACTGTTTTTT. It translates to CASGGPNPATNEKLFF.

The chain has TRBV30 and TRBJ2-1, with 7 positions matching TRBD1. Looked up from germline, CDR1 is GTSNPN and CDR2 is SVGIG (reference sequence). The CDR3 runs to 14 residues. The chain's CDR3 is CAQGGSGSYNEQFF. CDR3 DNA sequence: TGTGCGCAAGGGGGCTCAGGCTCCTACAATGAGCAGTTCTTC.